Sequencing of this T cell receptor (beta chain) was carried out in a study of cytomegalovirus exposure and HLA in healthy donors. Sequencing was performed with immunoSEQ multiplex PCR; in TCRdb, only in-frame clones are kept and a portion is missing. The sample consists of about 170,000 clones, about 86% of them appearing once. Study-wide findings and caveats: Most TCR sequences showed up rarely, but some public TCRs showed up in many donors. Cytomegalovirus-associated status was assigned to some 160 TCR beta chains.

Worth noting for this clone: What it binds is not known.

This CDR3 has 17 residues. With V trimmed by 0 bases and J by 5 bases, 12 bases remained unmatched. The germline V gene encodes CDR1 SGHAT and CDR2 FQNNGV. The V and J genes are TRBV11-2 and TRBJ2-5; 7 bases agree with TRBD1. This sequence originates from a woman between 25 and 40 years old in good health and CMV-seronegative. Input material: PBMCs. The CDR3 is CASSLDQDRGRLETQYF. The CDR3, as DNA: TGTGCCAGCAGCTTAGATCAAGATAGGGGGCGGCTGGAGACCCAGTACTTC.